These 8 T cell receptor beta chains came from one sample sequenced in a study of cytomegalovirus exposure and HLA in healthy donors (dated by TCRdb to about 2017). The library was built by means of the immunoSEQ multiplex PCR assay. The table comes from immuneACCESS by way of TCRdb, which keeps in-frame sequences with V and J called. Part of the clones is missing from these tables; in studies checked, under half for an unresolved V gene and the rest for unknown reasons. A total of 300,000 to 350,000 clones appear in this sample, roughly 86% of them only once. Approximately 0.9% of the sample comes from the top ten. The sample comprised PBMCs. These receptors originate from a man aged 30-40 years in good health and CMV-seronegative.

In this sample, this clone turned up once. The V gene is TRBV4-3, the J gene TRBJ1-2; 11 bases are shared with TRBD1. The CDR3 totals 15 residues. CDR1 is LGHNA and CDR2 is YSLEER in the germline V gene. V gave up 4 bases and J gave up 7 bases; unmatched junction bases: 8. The CDR3 is CASSLSGQGAFGYTF. The CDR3 DNA sequence: TGCGCCAGCAGCCTTTCCGGACAGGGGGCATTTGGCTACACCTTC.

The chain couples TRBV6-6 to TRBJ2-1; 10 nucleotides align to TRBD1. V lost 2 bases, J lost 2 bases, and 3 bases stayed unmatched. Germline-derived CDR1 and CDR2 are MNHNY and SVGAGI (reference sequence). The CDR3 covers 16 residues. The CDR3 coding sequence is TGTGCCAGCAGTTACAGTGGGACAGGGGCCTACAATGAGCAGTTCTTC. It codes for CASSYSGTGAYNEQFF.

V and J are TRBV19 and TRBJ1-3; a weak D match, TRBD1 (6 bases). The CDR3 is 16 residues long. The germline gives CDR1 LNHDA, CDR2 SQIVND (reference sequence). V was pared by 3 bases and J by 0 bases, with 12 bases between. The CDR3 region has the DNA TGTGCCAGTAGTATCCGACAGGCGAGCTCTGGAAACACCATATATTTT. Amino acid sequence: CASSIRQASSGNTIYF. Drawing the rest from reference TRBV19 and TRBJ1-3, the complete variable domain is DGGITQSPKYLFRKEGQNVTLSCEQNLNHDAMYWYRQDPGQGLRLIYYSQIVNDFQKGDIAEGYSVSREKKESFPLTVTSAQKNPTAFYLCASSIRQASSGNTIYFGEGSWLTVV.

V gene TRBV27 combines with J gene TRBJ2-7; 8 nucleotides line up with TRBD2. This CDR3 comprises 13 residues. CDR1 and CDR2 (germline): MNHEY, SMNVEV (reference sequence). V was clipped by 10 bases and J by 0 bases; unmatched bases: 5. Here the CDR3 reads CATASGPSYEQYF. The CDR3 coding sequence is TGTGCCACCGCTAGCGGGCCCTCCTACGAGCAGTACTTC.

This chain joins TRBV6-4 and TRBJ1-6; TRBD1 matches 8 bases. The CDR3 totals 15 residues. J gave up 7 bases and V 6 bases, and 8 bases lay outside the gene matches. Germline V gene data show CDR1 as MRHNA and CDR2 as SNTAGT. The CDR3 reads CASRTTGTGNSPLHF. The CDR3 nucleotides read TGTGCCAGCAGGACGACCGGGACAGGAAATTCACCCCTCCACTTT.

The table lists this clone with a count of one. Other nucleotide sequences in the sample specify the same CDR3. This sequence joins TRBV7-2 and TRBJ2-1; a possible D gene is TRBD1 (6 bases). Trimming pared 1 base from V and 2 bases from J, leaving 9 bases between. This CDR3 has 15 residues. Per the germline V gene, CDR1 is SGHTA and CDR2 is FQGNSA. DNA of the CDR3: TGTGCCAGCAGCTTAGGTGGGGGCCCCTACAATGAGCAGTTCTTC. This gives the protein CASSLGGGPYNEQFF.

The CDR3, as DNA: TGTGCCAGCAGTTACTTAGCGGGGGCGCCCGGAAACACCATATATTTT. This codes for CASSYLAGAPGNTIYF. The chain employs TRBV6-5 and TRBJ1-3, with a tentative D call TRBD1 (6 bases). There are 16 residues in the CDR3. The V gene lost 1 base and the J gene lost 4 bases, with 14 bases spanning the gap. The germline CDR1 and CDR2 sequences are MNHEY and SVGAGI.

The chain carries TRBV6-1 and TRBJ1-2, with D perhaps TRBD1 (6 bases). Germline CDR1 reads MNHNS; CDR2 reads SASEGT. The CDR3 is 14 amino acids. V was pared by 0 bases and J by 3 bases, with 8 bases between. The CDR3 region has the DNA TGTGCCAGCAGTGAAGCTGGACAGTACTATGGCTACACCTTC. It yields the protein CASSEAGQYYGYTF.